Listed below are T cell receptor beta chains from one sample, sequenced in a study of CD8 T cells in ankylosing spondylitis. MiXCR was run by TCRdb on the 5' RACE reads, yielding one entry per CDR3 protein. The sample has about 130,000 distinct CDR3 sequences, 12% to 15% seen once; the top ten hold under 3%. The source material was blood, either unsorted or a sorted T cell fraction (not recorded which). Source of these receptors: a female donor with ankylosing spondylitis or in good health (not recorded which). Both conserved end residues are part of each CDR3. The D gene is left open where the match is weak. Expanded clones are given a class, and other clones once, few, many or no size at all.

D,J,size,V,CDR3,DNA
TRBD2,TRBJ2-1,many,TRBV14,CASSQQTSGLNEQFF,TGTGCCAGCAGCCAACAGACTAGCGGGCTCAATGAGCAGTTCTTC
-,TRBJ2-5,few,TRBV12-3/TRBV12-4,CASSLGRETQYF,TGTGCCAGCAGTTTGGGGAGGGAGACCCAGTACTTC
TRBD1,TRBJ2-7,-,TRBV5-1,CASTTTGGSLEQYF,TGCGCCAGCACCACGACAGGGGGCTCGCTCGAGCAGTACTTC
-,TRBJ1-2,-,TRBV5-1,CVSSLDTGYGYTF,TGCGTCAGCAGCTTGGACACAGGATATGGCTACACCTTC
-,TRBJ2-5,few,TRBV19,CASSTTGAGTQYF,TGTGCCAGTAGTACGACAGGTGCGGGGACCCAGTACTTC
-,TRBJ2-7,-,TRBV11-2,CASSPDRLEMGEQYF,TGTGCCAGCAGCCCAGACCGACTAGAGATGGGAGAGCAGTACTTC
-,TRBJ2-3,many,TRBV4-2,CASSHDRTDTQYF,TGTGCCAGCAGCCATGACCGTACAGATACGCAGTATTTT
-,TRBJ2-3,many,TRBV5-1,CASSSPTDTQYF,TGCGCCAGCAGCTCCCCCACAGATACGCAGTATTTT
-,TRBJ2-5,-,TRBV29-1,CSTGTETQYF,TGCAGCACAGGGACAGAGACCCAGTACTTC
TRBD2,TRBJ2-3,many,TRBV20-1,CSAQTSGNTDTQYF,TGCAGTGCTCAGACTAGCGGGAACACAGATACGCAGTATTTT
-,TRBJ1-1,many,TRBV6-5,CASSYSRGNTEAFF,TGTGCCAGCAGTTACTCGAGGGGGAACACTGAAGCTTTCTTT
-,TRBJ2-7,few,TRBV7-8,CASSRPGYEQYF,TGTGCCAGCAGCAGGCCGGGGTACGAGCAGTACTTC